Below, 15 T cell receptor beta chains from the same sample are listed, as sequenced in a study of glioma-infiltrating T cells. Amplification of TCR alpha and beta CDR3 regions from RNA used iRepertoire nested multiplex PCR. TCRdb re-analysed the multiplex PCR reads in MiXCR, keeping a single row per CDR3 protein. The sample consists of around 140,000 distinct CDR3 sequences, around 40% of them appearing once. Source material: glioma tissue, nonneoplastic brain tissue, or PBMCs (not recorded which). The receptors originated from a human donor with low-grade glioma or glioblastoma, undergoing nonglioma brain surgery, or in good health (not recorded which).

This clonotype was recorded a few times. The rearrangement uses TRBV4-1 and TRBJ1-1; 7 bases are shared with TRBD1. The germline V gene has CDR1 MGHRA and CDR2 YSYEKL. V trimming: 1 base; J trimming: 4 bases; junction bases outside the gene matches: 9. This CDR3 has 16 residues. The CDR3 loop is CASSQVGTARSTEAFF. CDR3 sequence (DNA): TGCGCCAGCAGCCAAGTAGGGACAGCCCGATCCACTGAAGCTTTCTTT.

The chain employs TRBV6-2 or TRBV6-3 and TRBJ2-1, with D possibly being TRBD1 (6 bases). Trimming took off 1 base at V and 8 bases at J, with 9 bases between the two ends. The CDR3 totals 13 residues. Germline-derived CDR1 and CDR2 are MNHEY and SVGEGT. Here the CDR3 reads CASSYYHRDEQFF. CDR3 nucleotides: TGTGCCAGCAGTTACTACCACAGGGATGAGCAGTTCTTC.

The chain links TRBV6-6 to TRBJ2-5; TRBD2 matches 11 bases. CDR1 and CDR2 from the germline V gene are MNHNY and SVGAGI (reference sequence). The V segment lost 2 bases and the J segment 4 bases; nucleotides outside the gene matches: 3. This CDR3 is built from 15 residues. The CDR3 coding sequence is TGTGCCAGCAGTTACCGCCTAGCGGGGGGAGAGACCCAGTACTTC. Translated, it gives CASSYRLAGGETQYF.

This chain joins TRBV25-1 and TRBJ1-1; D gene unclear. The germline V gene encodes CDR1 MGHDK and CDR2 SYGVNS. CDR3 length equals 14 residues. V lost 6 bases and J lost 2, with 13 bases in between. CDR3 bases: TGTGCCAGCAGCTTATTTCCCGGAAACACTGAAGCTTTCTTT. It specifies CASSLFPGNTEAFF. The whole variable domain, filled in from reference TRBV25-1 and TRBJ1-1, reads EADIYQTPRYLVIGTGKKITLECSQTMGHDKMYWYQQDPGMELHLIHYSYGVNSTEKGDLSSESTVSRIRTEHFPLTLESARPSHTSQYLCASSLFPGNTEAFFGQGTRLTVV.

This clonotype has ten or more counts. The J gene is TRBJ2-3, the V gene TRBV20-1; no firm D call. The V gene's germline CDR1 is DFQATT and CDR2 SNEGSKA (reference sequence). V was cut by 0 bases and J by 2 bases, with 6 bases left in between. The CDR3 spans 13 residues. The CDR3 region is CSARDANTDTQYF. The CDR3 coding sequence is TGCAGTGCTAGAGATGCCAACACAGATACGCAGTATTTT.

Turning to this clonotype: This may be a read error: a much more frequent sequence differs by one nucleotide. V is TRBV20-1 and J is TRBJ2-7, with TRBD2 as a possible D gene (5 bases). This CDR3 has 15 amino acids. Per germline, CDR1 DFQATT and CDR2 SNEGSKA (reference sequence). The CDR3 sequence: CGASWHGKSSYEQYF. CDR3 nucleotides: TGCGGTGCTAGCTGGCACGGGAAGAGCTCCTACGAGCAGTACTTC.

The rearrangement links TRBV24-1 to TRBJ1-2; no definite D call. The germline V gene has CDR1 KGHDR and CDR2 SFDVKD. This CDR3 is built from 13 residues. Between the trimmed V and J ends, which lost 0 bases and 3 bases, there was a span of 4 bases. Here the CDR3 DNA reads TGTGCCACCAGTGATTTGACGGACTATGGCTACACCTTC. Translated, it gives CATSDLTDYGYTF.

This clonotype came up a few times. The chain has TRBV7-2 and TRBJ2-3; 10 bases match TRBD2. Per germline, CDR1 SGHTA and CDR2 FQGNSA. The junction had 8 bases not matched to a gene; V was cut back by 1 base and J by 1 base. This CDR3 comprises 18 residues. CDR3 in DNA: TGTGCCAGCAGCTTAGTGTCTAGCGGGGGCCGGGGCACAGATACGCAGTATTTT. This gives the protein CASSLVSSGGRGTDTQYF.

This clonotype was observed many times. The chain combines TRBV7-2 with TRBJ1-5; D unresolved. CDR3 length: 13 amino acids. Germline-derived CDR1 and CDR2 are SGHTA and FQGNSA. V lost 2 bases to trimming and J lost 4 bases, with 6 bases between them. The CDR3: CASSLYVNQPQHF. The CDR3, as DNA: TGTGCCAGCAGCTTATATGTGAATCAGCCCCAGCATTTT.

The CDR3 DNA follows: TGTGCCAGCAGTGGGGCTAGCGGAGGGTCCTACAATGAGCAGTTCTTC. Encoded protein: CASSGASGGSYNEQFF. The chain joins TRBV28 to TRBJ2-1; TRBD2 agrees at 7 bases. The CDR3 is made up of 16 amino acids. V lost 5 bases and J lost 1; bases outside the gene matches: 8. From germline, CDR1 is MDHEN and CDR2 SYDVKM.

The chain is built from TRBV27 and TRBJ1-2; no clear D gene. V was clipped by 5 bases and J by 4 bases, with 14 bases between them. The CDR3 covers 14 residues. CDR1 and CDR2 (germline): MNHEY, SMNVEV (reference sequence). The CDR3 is CASSPLADGYGYTF. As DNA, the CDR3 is TGTGCCAGCAGTCCGCTAGCGGATGGCTATGGCTACACCTTC.

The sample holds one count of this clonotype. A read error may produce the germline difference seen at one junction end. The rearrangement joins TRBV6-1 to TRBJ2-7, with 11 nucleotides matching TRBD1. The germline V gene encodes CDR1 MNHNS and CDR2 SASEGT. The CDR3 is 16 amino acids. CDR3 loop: CAGSKGQGGVAYEQYF. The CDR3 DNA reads TGTGCCGGCAGTAAGGGACAGGGGGGAGTAGCCTACGAGCAGTACTTC.

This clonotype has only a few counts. CDR3 amino acids: CASRPNEGGSNTGELFF. In nucleotides, the CDR3 is TGTGCCAGCAGACCAAATGAGGGAGGTTCGAACACCGGGGAGCTGTTTTTT. The rearrangement joins TRBV12-3 or TRBV12-4 to TRBJ2-2, with a possible D match to TRBD2 (6 bases). With 6 bases removed from V and 0 bases from J, the gap between germline ends came to 17 bases. The CDR3 extends over 17 amino acids.

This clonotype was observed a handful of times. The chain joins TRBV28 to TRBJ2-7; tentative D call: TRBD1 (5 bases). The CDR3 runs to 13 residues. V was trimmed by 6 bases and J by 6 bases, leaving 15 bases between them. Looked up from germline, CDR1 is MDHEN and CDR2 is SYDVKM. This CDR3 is CASSFSRVSEQYF. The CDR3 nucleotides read TGTGCCAGCAGCTTTAGCAGGGTCAGCGAGCAGTACTTC. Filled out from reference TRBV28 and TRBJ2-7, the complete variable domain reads DVKVTQSSRYLVKRTGEKVFLECVQDMDHENMFWYRQDPGLGLRLIYFSYDVKMKEKGDIPEGYSVSREKKERFSLILESASTNQTSMYLCASSFSRVSEQYFGPGTRLTVT.

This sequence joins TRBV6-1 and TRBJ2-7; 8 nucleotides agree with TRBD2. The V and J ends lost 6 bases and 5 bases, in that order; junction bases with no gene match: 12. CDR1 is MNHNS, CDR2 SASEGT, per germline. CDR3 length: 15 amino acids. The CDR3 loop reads CASRVTSGLAHEQYF. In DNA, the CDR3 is TGTGCCAGCAGAGTAACTAGCGGACTTGCCCACGAGCAGTACTTC.